Listed below are T cell receptor beta chains from one sample, sequenced in a study of T cells after somatic rescue of genetic block. Clones were sequenced by immunoSEQ multiplex PCR, and TCRdb holds only the in-frame ones, with some missing. In the table there are tens of thousands of clones, approximately 96% of which are singletons. Sequencing was performed on peripheral blood mononuclear cells (PBMCs). The source of these receptors is a child younger than two. CDR3s include the opening cysteine and the closing phenylalanine or tryptophan. The D gene is left open where the match is weak. Clone size is given for some rows only: seen once, a few or many times, or a class if the clone is expanded.

d_call	clone_size	v_call	j_call	cdr3_nt	cdr3_aa
NA	NA	TRBV6-5	TRBJ2-3	TGTGCCAGCAGTTGGATGGACGGAGATACGCAGTATTTT	CASSWMDGDTQYF
NA	NA	TRBV29-1	TRBJ2-1	TGCAGCGTTGAAGAATCGCATGAGCAGTTCTTC	CSVEESHEQFF
TRBD1	NA	TRBV13	TRBJ2-2	TGTGCCAGCAGCCTATCCCTGGGACAGCCGAACACCGGGGAGCTGTTTTTT	CASSLSLGQPNTGELFF
NA	NA	TRBV5-1	TRBJ2-5	TGCGCCAGCAGCTTCCAAGAGACCCAGTACTTC	CASSFQETQYF
NA	NA	TRBV29-1	TRBJ2-3	TGCAGCGTTGAAGCCGCAGGAGCTAGCACAGATACGCAGTATTTT	CSVEAAGASTDTQYF
NA	once	TRBV6-1	TRBJ1-3	TGTGCCAGCAGTGAAGCAGGGGGAAACACCATATATTTT	CASSEAGGNTIYF
TRBD2	NA	TRBV7-9	TRBJ2-1	TGTGCCAGCAGCCTTAGCGGGAGATTACATGAGCAGTTCTTC	CASSLSGRLHEQFF
TRBD1	NA	TRBV4-1	TRBJ1-5	TGCGCCAGCAGCGAAGAGGGACAGGGGGCTCAGCCCCAGCATTTT	CASSEEGQGAQPQHF
NA	NA	TRBV6-1	TRBJ1-1	TGTGCCAGCAGTGAGTCGGGCACTGAAGCTTTCTTT	CASSESGTEAFF
TRBD2	NA	TRBV7-2	TRBJ2-3	TGTGCCAGCAGCTTCGGGACTAGCGGGAGCACAGATACGCAGTATTTT	CASSFGTSGSTDTQYF
TRBD1	NA	TRBV7-2	TRBJ1-5	TGTGCCAGCAGCTTTACAGGGGGCAATCAGCCCCAGCATTTT	CASSFTGGNQPQHF
TRBD2	NA	TRBV5-1	TRBJ2-4	TGCGCCAGCAGCTTGCGGGAGGAGAACATTCAGTACTTC	CASSLREENIQYF
NA	NA	TRBV28	TRBJ2-7	TGTGCCAGCAGTGAGACTAGGTCCTACGAGCAGTACTTC	CASSETRSYEQYF
TRBD1	NA	TRBV5-1	TRBJ1-2	TGCGCCAGCAGCGCAGGGGGCGGCTATGGCTACACCTTC	CASSAGGGYGYTF
TRBD2	once	TRBV6-5	TRBJ2-7	TGTGCCAGCAGTTACTCGGGACTAGCGGGAGACTACGAGCAGTACTTC	CASSYSGLAGDYEQYF
TRBD1	NA	TRBV5-4	TRBJ1-1	TGTGCCAGCAGCCCCCGGGACAGGGCTTACACTGAAGCTTTCTTT	CASSPRDRAYTEAFF
TRBD1	NA	TRBV4-2	TRBJ2-7	TGTGCCAGCAGCCAAGTTGTGGGTAGGGCCACAGGGGGATCGGAAGAGCAGTACTTC	CASSQVVGRATGGSEEQYF
NA	NA	TRBV28	TRBJ2-7	TGTGCCAGCAGCCCACCCGGGTCCTACGAGCAGTACTTC	CASSPPGSYEQYF
NA	NA	TRBV9	TRBJ2-2	TGTGCCAGCAGCGTGCGGCGGACCGGGGAGCTGTTTTTT	CASSVRRTGELFF
TRBD2	once	TRBV28	TRBJ2-1	TGTGCCAGCAGTTTAGCGGGAGTACCTAATGAGCAGTTCTTC	CASSLAGVPNEQFF
NA	NA	TRBV4-3	TRBJ2-7	TGCGCCAGCAGCCAAGATCACAGCTACGAGCAGTACTTC	CASSQDHSYEQYF
NA	NA	TRBV6-5	TRBJ2-6	TGTGCCAGCAGTTTAGGTAGCTCTGGGGCCAACGTCCTGACTTTC	CASSLGSSGANVLTF
NA	NA	TRBV29-1	TRBJ2-1	TGCAGCGTCTACGCGGGACCGGACAATGAGCAGTTCTTC	CSVYAGPDNEQFF
NA	NA	TRBV4-2	TRBJ2-7	TGTGCCAGCAGCCCCCTCGCAGGGGAGGGCCGAGGCGAGCAGTACTTC	CASSPLAGEGRGEQYF
NA	NA	TRBV19	TRBJ2-3	TGTGCCAGTAGTAACACAGATACGCAGTATTTT	CASSNTDTQYF
NA	NA	TRBV27	TRBJ2-7	TGTGCCAGCAGTTTATCCCCATATTTGGAGCAGTACTTC	CASSLSPYLEQYF
TRBD1	NA	TRBV19	TRBJ1-2	TGTGCCAGTACCATAGGAGGACAGGGGGCGGGCTACACCTTC	CASTIGGQGAGYTF
NA	NA	TRBV27	TRBJ1-2	TGTGCCAGCAGTTTAGTAGGGGGCTATGGCTACACCTTC	CASSLVGGYGYTF
NA	once	TRBV5-6	TRBJ2-1	TGTGCCAGCAGCTTGGAACTGGAAGTACTCTATGAGCAGTTCTTC	CASSLELEVLYEQFF
TRBD1	NA	TRBV5-1	TRBJ2-5	TGCGCCAGCAGGGCCGGGACAGGGGCCCCTCTCGGGACCCAGTACTTC	CASRAGTGAPLGTQYF
NA	NA	TRBV2	TRBJ1-1	TGTGCCAGCGCTGGGAACACTGAAGCTTTCTTT	CASAGNTEAFF
TRBD2	NA	TRBV2	TRBJ2-5	TGTGCCAGCAACCTCGGGCTAGCGGTGTGGGAGACCCAGTACTTC	CASNLGLAVWETQYF
TRBD2	once	TRBV6-6	TRBJ2-2	TGTGCCAGCAGGAGAGCGGGAAGGAGCACCGGGGAGCTGTTTTTT	CASRRAGRSTGELFF
NA	NA	TRBV27	TRBJ1-5	TGTGCCAGCAGTTTCGGGGCGGGGGCGGGGCAGCCCCAGCATTTT	CASSFGAGAGQPQHF
TRBD2	NA	TRBV19	TRBJ2-7	TGTGCCAGTAGGCGGACTAGCGGGAGATACGAGCAGTACTTC	CASRRTSGRYEQYF
NA	once	TRBV4-2	TRBJ2-7	TGTGCCAGCAGCCAAGTCCCAGCGGGTAGATACGAGCAGTACTTC	CASSQVPAGRYEQYF
TRBD2	NA	TRBV5-1	TRBJ2-1	TGCGCCAGCAGCCGCCGGCTAGCGGGGGAGGAATCGATCAATGAGCAGTTCTTC	CASSRRLAGEESINEQFF
TRBD2	NA	TRBV5-1	TRBJ2-1	TGCGCCAGCAGCTTGGGCCTAGCGGGAGGCCTCTACAATGAGCAGTTCTTC	CASSLGLAGGLYNEQFF
NA	NA	TRBV2	TRBJ2-1	TGTGCCAGCAGTGATAGAGATGAGCAGTTCTTC	CASSDRDEQFF
NA	NA	TRBV10-3	TRBJ1-1	TGTGCCATCAGTACAGGGAACACTGAAGCTTTCTTT	CAISTGNTEAFF
NA	NA	TRBV6-5	TRBJ2-2	TGTGCCAGCAGTTACACCCCCTTAGTAACCGGGGAGCTGTTTTTT	CASSYTPLVTGELFF
TRBD2	NA	TRBV4-1	TRBJ2-7	TGCGCCAGCAGCCAAGAGGCCGGGACTAGCGGGAGAAAGACCTACGAGCAGTACTTC	CASSQEAGTSGRKTYEQYF
TRBD1	NA	TRBV10-3	TRBJ1-5	TGTGCCATCAGTGGGACAGGGCGCAATCAGCCCCAGCATTTT	CAISGTGRNQPQHF